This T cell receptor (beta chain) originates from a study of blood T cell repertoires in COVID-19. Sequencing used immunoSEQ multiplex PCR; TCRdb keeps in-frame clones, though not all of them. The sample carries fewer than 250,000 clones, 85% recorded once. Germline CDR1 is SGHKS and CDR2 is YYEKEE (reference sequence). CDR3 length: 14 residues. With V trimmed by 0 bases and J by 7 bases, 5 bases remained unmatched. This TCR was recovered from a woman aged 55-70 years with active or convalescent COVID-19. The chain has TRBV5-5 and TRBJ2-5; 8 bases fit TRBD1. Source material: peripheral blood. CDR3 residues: CASSLGQGIGTQYF. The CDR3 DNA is TGTGCCAGCAGCTTGGGACAGGGGATAGGGACCCAGTACTTC.